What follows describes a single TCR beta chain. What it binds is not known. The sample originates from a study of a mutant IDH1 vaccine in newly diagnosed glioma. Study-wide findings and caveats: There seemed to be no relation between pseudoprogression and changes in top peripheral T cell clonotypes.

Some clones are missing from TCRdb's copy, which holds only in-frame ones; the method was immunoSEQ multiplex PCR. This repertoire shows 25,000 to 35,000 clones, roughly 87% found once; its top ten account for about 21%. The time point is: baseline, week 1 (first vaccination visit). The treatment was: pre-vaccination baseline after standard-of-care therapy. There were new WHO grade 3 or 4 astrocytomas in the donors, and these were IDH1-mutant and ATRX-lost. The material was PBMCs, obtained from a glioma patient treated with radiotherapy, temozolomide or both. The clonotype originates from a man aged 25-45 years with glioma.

CDR3 amino acids: CASTRDSQETQYF. CDR3 DNA: TGTGCCAGCACTAGGGACAGTCAAGAGACCCAGTACTTC. This chain connects TRBV2 to TRBJ2-5, with TRBD1 identical over 7 bases. This CDR3 comprises 13 residues. Germline assignment: CDR1 SNHLY and CDR2 FYNNEI. Trimming removed 7 bases from V and 2 bases from J; junction bases left unmatched: 4.